This T cell receptor beta chain was recovered during a study of PD-L1 blockade in urothelial cancer. Looking at the study overall: Patients started atezolizumab in about 2014, 1,200 mg intravenously every 3 weeks. Study-level points and caveats: More expansion of tumor-associated blood clones, seen at 3 weeks, marked durable-benefit patients.

Here immunoSEQ multiplex PCR was the method, and the copy in TCRdb shows in-frame clones only, minus some. Among about 91,000 clones listed, approximately 87% were seen once. Trimming removed 4 bases from V and 4 bases from J; junction bases left unmatched: 1. This CDR3 spans 15 amino acids. Germline V lookup: CDR1 LGHNA, CDR2 YSLEER. A remark on this clone: The antigen remains unidentified.

Time point of the sample: peripheral blood 6 weeks after treatment start. The clonotype was recovered from a man between 65 and 85 years old with urothelial cancer. The material sequenced was PBMCs, taken around atezolizumab (anti-PD-L1) treatment. The gene calls are TRBV4-3 and TRBJ2-1; 13 nucleotides agree with TRBD2. CDR3 loop: CASSLGLAGYNEQFF. In DNA form, the CDR3 reads TGCGCCAGCAGCCTGGGACTAGCGGGATACAATGAGCAGTTCTTC.